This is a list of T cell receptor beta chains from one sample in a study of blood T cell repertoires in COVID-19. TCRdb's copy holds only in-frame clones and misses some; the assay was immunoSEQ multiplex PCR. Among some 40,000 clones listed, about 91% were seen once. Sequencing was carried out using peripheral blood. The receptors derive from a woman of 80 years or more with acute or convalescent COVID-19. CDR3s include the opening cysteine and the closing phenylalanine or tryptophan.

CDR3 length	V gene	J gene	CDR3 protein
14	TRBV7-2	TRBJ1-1	CASSSGQGFTEAFF
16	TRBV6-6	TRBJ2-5	CASSPPGGRGRETQYF
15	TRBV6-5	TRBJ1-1	CASREGQGESPEAFF
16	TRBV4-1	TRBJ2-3	CASSRSGTGGTDTQYF
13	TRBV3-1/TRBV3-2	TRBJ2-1	CASTRAGMAEQFF
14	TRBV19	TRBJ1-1	CASIKRSMNTEAFF
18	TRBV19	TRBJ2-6	CASTPPPGGPSGANVLTF
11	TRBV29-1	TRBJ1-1	CSVYRESEAFF
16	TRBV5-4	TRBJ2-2	CASSPVAGGRTGELFF
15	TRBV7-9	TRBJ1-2	CASSSVEGQIYGYTF
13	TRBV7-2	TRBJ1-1	CASSLGQIIPAFF
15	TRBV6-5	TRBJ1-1	CASSRDRLLNTEAFF
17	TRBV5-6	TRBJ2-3	CASSLDRGGRHTDTQYF
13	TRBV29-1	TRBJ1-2	CSVDGQRNYGYTF
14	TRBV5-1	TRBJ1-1	CASSPGTQNTEAFF
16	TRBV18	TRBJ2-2	CASSPRQGADTGELFF
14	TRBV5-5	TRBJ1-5	CASSLTGRDQPQHF
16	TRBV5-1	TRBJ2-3	CASRSIAGLPADTQYF
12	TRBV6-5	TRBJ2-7	CASSSGQGEQYF
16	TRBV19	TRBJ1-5	CASSIATTDYNQPQHF
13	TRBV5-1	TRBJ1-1	CASSLEVLSQAFF
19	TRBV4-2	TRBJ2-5	CASSRSLGQGGGGWETQYF
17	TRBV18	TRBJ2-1	CASSPIGLYSTYNEQFF
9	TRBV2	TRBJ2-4	CAGHSESRF